What follows are 13 T cell receptor beta chains derived from one specimen sequenced in a study of blood T cell repertoires in COVID-19. Clones were read by immunoSEQ multiplex PCR, and TCRdb kept only the in-frame ones, dropping some. The sample includes 250,000 to 300,000 clones, 80% to 95% of them seen just once. Sequencing was performed on PBMCs or T cells enriched from blood (not recorded which). The receptors were gathered from a woman aged 25 to 39 who had recovered from COVID-19.

The chain couples TRBV5-4 to TRBJ1-2, with D possibly TRBD1 on 6 matching bases. Germline CDR1 and CDR2: SGHNT and YYREEE (reference sequence). This CDR3 is built from 15 residues. Trimming shortened V by 4 bases and J by 0 bases, and 13 bases separated the two germline ends. The CDR3 protein is CASSRDTETNYGYTF. The CDR3 region has the DNA TGTGCCAGCAGCCGGGACACTGAAACTAACTATGGCTACACCTTC.

This chain uses TRBV30 with TRBJ2-5; D is ambiguous. Trimming removed 3 bases at V and 4 bases at J, with 6 bases between. The CDR3 loop spans 11 amino acids. Germline V lookup: CDR1 GTSNPN, CDR2 SVGIG (reference sequence). The CDR3 DNA reads TGTGCCTGGAGGATCGGAGAGACCCAGTACTTC. Its translation: CAWRIGETQYF.

The gene calls are TRBV19 and TRBJ2-1; 7 bases are shared with TRBD2. CDR1 and CDR2 (germline): LNHDA, SQIVND (reference sequence). V trimming: 10 bases; J trimming: 6 bases; junction bases outside the gene matches: 12. This CDR3 region has 14 residues. The CDR3 loop reads CATCVGLVFNEQFF. The DNA for the CDR3 is TGTGCCACTTGTGTAGGACTAGTTTTCAATGAGCAGTTCTTC.

This chain connects TRBV9 to TRBJ2-5, with D perhaps matching TRBD1 (7 bases). Germline CDR1 reads SGDLS; CDR2 reads YYNGEE. V dropped 1 base and J dropped 4 bases, with 20 bases sitting between them. This CDR3 has 17 residues. The CDR3 nucleotides are TGTGCCAGCAGCGTACCGAACAGGGGAGGAACGGGAGAGACCCAGTACTTC. It translates to CASSVPNRGGTGETQYF. The full variable domain, its missing parts supplied by reference TRBV9 and TRBJ2-5, is DSGVTQTPKHLITATGQRVTLRCSPRSGDLSVYWYQQSLDQGLQFLIQYYNGEERAKGNILERFSAQQFPDLHSELNLSSLELGDSALYFCASSVPNRGGTGETQYFGPGTRLLVL.

The rearrangement links TRBV7-6 to TRBJ2-2; 7 nucleotides align to TRBD1. Germline CDR1 SGHVS, CDR2 FNYEAQ. This CDR3 spans 17 amino acids. V lost 1 base, J lost 6 bases, and 11 bases stayed unmatched. The CDR3 protein is CASSLVGGRVLSGELFF. CDR3 sequence (DNA): TGTGCCAGCAGCTTAGTAGGGGGCAGGGTATTGTCCGGGGAGCTGTTTTTT. The variable domain in full, completed from reference TRBV7-6 and TRBJ2-2, reads GAGVSQSPRYKVTKRGQDVALRCDPISGHVSLYWYRQALGQGPEFLTYFNYEAQQDKSGLPNDRFSAERPEGSISTLTIQRTEQRDSAMYRCASSLVGGRVLSGELFFGEGSRLTVL.

The V call is TRBV11-2, the J call TRBJ1-2, with TRBD1 identical over 8 bases. V was pared by 5 bases and J by 2 bases, with 7 bases of the junction left unmatched. This CDR3 spans 15 amino acids. Germline-derived CDR1 and CDR2 are SGHAT and FQNNGV. The CDR3 is CASSKGQVNNYGYTF. The CDR3 DNA sequence: TGTGCCAGCAGCAAGGGACAGGTCAACAACTATGGCTACACCTTC. The full variable domain, rest sourced from reference TRBV11-2 and TRBJ1-2, is EAGVAQSPRYKIIEKRQSVAFWCNPISGHATLYWYQQILGQGPKLLIQFQNNGVVDDSQLPKDRFSAERLKGVDSTLKIQPAKLEDSAVYLCASSKGQVNNYGYTFGSGTRLTVV.

This clone was counted a single time. The chain employs TRBV2 and TRBJ2-1; D ambiguous. The V and J ends lost 6 bases and 6 bases respectively, with 9 bases between them. The CDR3 loop spans 12 amino acids. Germline loops: CDR1 SNHLY, CDR2 FYNNEI. CDR3 sequence: CASRLVSNEQFF. The CDR3 coding sequence is TGTGCCAGCAGGCTAGTAAGCAATGAGCAGTTCTTC. The full variable domain, completed using reference TRBV2 and TRBJ2-1, is EPEVTQTPSHQVTQMGQEVILRCVPISNHLYFYWYRQILGQKVEFLVSFYNNEISEKSEIFDDQFSVERPDGSNFTLKIRSTKLEDSAMYFCASRLVSNEQFFGPGTRLTVL.

This chain connects TRBV7-3 to TRBJ2-1; 7 positions match TRBD2. V lost 5 bases to trimming and J lost 4 bases; unmatched junction nucleotides: 8. Germline V gives CDR1 SGHTA, CDR2 FQGTGA. The CDR3 runs to 15 residues. The CDR3 here is CASSRTSDRYNEQFF. In DNA, the CDR3 is TGTGCCAGCAGCCGAACTAGCGACCGTTACAATGAGCAGTTCTTC.

The chain carries TRBV7-2 and TRBJ2-5; 8 positions match TRBD2. The CDR3 runs 15 residues. The trim removed 5 bases at V and 2 bases at J, leaving 7 bases unmatched. The germline V gene has CDR1 SGHTA and CDR2 FQGNSA. The CDR3 coding sequence is TGTGCCAGCAGCGGATACACTAGCGGACAAGAGACCCAGTACTTC. It specifies CASSGYTSGQETQYF.

This clone was detected only once. The same CDR3 also results from other DNA sequences found in this sample. V gene TRBV28 combines with J gene TRBJ2-1; 9 bases line up with TRBD2. Trimming removed 3 bases from V and 6 bases from J; junction bases left unmatched: 3. Germline CDR1 MDHEN, CDR2 SYDVKM. The CDR3 length is 14 residues. In DNA, the CDR3 is TGTGCCAGCAGTTTGCCAGCGGGAGGCAATGAGCAGTTCTTC. This gives the protein CASSLPAGGNEQFF.

The rearrangement links TRBV6-5 to TRBJ1-5; possibly TRBD1 for D (5 bases). Between the trimmed V and J ends, which lost 5 bases and 0 bases, there was a span of 8 bases. Germline CDR1 reads MNHEY; CDR2 reads SVGAGI. CDR3 length: 14 amino acids. The CDR3 loop is CASSQQDSNQPQHF. The DNA for the CDR3 is TGTGCCAGCAGTCAACAGGATAGCAATCAGCCCCAGCATTTT.

V usage is TRBV10-3 and J usage is TRBJ1-1, with a tentative D call TRBD1 (6 bases). Germline CDR1 is ENHRY and CDR2 is SYGVKD. With 0 bases removed from V and 2 bases from J, the gap between germline ends came to 7 bases. The CDR3 totals 14 residues. This CDR3 reads CAISESGGNTEAFF. The CDR3 nucleotides are TGTGCCATCAGTGAGTCTGGGGGCAACACTGAAGCTTTCTTT.

The gene calls are TRBV19 and TRBJ2-1; the D gene is possibly TRBD1 (5 bases). The V end was cut by 3 bases, the J end by 4 bases, with 13 bases between. The CDR3 sequence is 15 residues long. Germline V gives CDR1 LNHDA, CDR2 SQIVND (reference sequence). CDR3 coding DNA: TGTGCCAGTAGTATCAGGGTTCCCTTATACAATGAGCAGTTCTTC. This codes for CASSIRVPLYNEQFF.